The next 29 T cell receptor beta chains were all read from a single sample in a study of shared clonotypes between healthy human individuals. The method was immunoSEQ multiplex PCR; TCRdb's version includes in-frame clones alone and lacks a portion of them. The sample lists about 79,000 clones; 62% were seen once. Sequencing was performed on memory CD8+ T cells sorted from blood. Subset of the sample: CD45RO+ cells pooled with CCR7-negative TemRA cells. Receptors were obtained from a man in his thirties or forties in good health.

This clone showed up just a few times. The J gene is TRBJ2-2, the V gene TRBV4-3; either TRBD1 or TRBD2 may supply D (6 bases each). The ends were cut back, 0 bases at V and 5 bases at J, with 13 bases in the middle. The germline V gene encodes CDR1 LGHNA and CDR2 YSLEER. CDR3 length: 16 residues. CDR3 sequence reads: CASSQDRGDWTGELFF. The CDR3, as DNA: TGCGCCAGCAGCCAAGATAGGGGGGATTGGACCGGGGAGCTGTTTTTT.

This chain links TRBV9 with TRBJ2-5, with D perhaps matching TRBD2 (6 bases). The CDR3 is 15 amino acids. Deletions cut 3 bases from V and 2 bases from J, with 14 bases between. The V gene's germline CDR1 is SGDLS and CDR2 YYNGEE. The CDR3 loop reads CASSEEGLLQETQYF. CDR3 coding DNA: TGTGCCAGCAGCGAGGAGGGCTTACTTCAAGAGACCCAGTACTTC.

The chain links TRBV4-1 to TRBJ2-3; a weak D match, TRBD2 (6 bases). With 0 bases removed from V and 4 bases from J, the gap between germline ends came to 11 bases. Germline loops: CDR1 MGHRA, CDR2 YSYEKL. The CDR3 runs 15 residues. The CDR3 nucleotides read TGCGCCAGCAGCCAAGACGGGAGTTTGGCAGATACGCAGTATTTT. It codes for CASSQDGSLADTQYF.

The gene calls are TRBV5-6 and TRBJ2-3; perhaps TRBD2 as D (5 bases). Germline V gene data show CDR1 as SGHDT and CDR2 as YYEEEE. V lost 3 bases to trimming and J lost 5 bases, with 16 bases between them. CDR3 length: 15 residues. CDR3 nucleotide sequence: TGTGCCAGCAGCTCCATTCCTTCGAGGGAAGATACGCAGTATTTT. The encoded protein is CASSSIPSREDTQYF.

Remarks on this clone: The likely explanation is a read error, given a far larger clone one base away. This chain joins TRBV9 and TRBJ2-3; 8 nucleotides agree with TRBD2. Germline CDR1 reads SGDLS; CDR2 reads YYNGEE. The length of the CDR3 is 14 residues. V lost 3 bases, J lost 0 bases, and 0 bases stayed unmatched. The CDR3, as DNA: TGTGCCAGCAGCGCTAGCGGGAGCACAGATACGCAGTATTTT. It encodes CASSASGSTDTQYF. The whole variable domain, remainder taken from reference TRBV9 and TRBJ2-3, is DSGVTQTPKHLITATGQRVTLRCSPRSGDLSVYWYQQSLDQGLQFLIQYYNGEERAKGNILERFSAQQFPDLHSELNLSSLELGDSALYFCASSASGSTDTQYFGPGTRLTVL.

This clone showed up just a few times. The chain is built from TRBV25-1 and TRBJ1-5; D is possibly TRBD1 (6 bases). V lost 2 bases to trimming and J lost 11 bases, with 13 bases between them. Per the germline V gene, CDR1 is MGHDK and CDR2 is SYGVNS. The CDR3 has 13 residues. The CDR3: CASSEDGGEAQHF. The CDR3 coding sequence is TGTGCCAGCAGTGAAGATGGGGGCGAAGCCCAGCATTTT.

The V and J genes are TRBV28 and TRBJ2-5; D call uncertain. CDR3 size: 12 residues. Germline loops: CDR1 MDHEN, CDR2 SYDVKM. The V end was cut by 6 bases, the J end by 5 bases, with 10 bases between. This chain's CDR3 is CASSYNVETQYF. The CDR3 DNA reads as TGTGCCAGCAGCTATAACGTCGAGACCCAGTACTTC. Full variable domain (rest looked up from reference TRBV28 and TRBJ2-5): DVKVTQSSRYLVKRTGEKVFLECVQDMDHENMFWYRQDPGLGLRLIYFSYDVKMKEKGDIPEGYSVSREKKERFSLILESASTNQTSMYLCASSYNVETQYFGPGTRLLVL.

The chain has TRBV5-6 and TRBJ2-4; the D is unclear. The V end lost 4 bases, the J end lost 7 bases, and 12 bases lay between the germline ends. This CDR3 contains 13 residues. Germline loops: CDR1 SGHDT, CDR2 YYEEEE. The CDR3 sequence: CASSPTDGNIQYF. CDR3 in DNA: TGTGCCAGCAGCCCAACGGATGGGAACATTCAGTACTTC.

This clone has only a few counts. The chain links TRBV7-9 to TRBJ2-1, with 13 bases identical to TRBD2. The V segment lost 5 bases and the J segment 6 bases; nucleotides outside the gene matches: 4. The CDR3 sequence is 15 residues long. CDR1 is SEHNR and CDR2 is FQNEAQ in the germline V gene (reference sequence). The CDR3 spells CASSIGLAGANEQFF. The DNA for the CDR3 is TGTGCCAGCAGCATAGGACTAGCGGGAGCCAATGAGCAGTTCTTC.

This chain uses TRBV5-1 with TRBJ2-1; TRBD2 matches 9 bases. Trimming at V came to 5 bases and at J to 6 bases, leaving 3 bases not matched to a gene. Germline CDR1 and CDR2: SGHRS and YFSETQ. The CDR3 sequence is 13 residues long. CDR3: CASRGTSSNEQFF. The CDR3 bases are TGCGCCAGCAGGGGGACTAGCAGCAATGAGCAGTTCTTC.

Here the CDR3 DNA reads TGTGCCATCAGTGACGACGGAAGGTCCGCCTACGAGCAGTACTTC. Translated: CAISDDGRSAYEQYF. V usage is TRBV10-3 and J usage is TRBJ2-7; unclear D gene. The CDR3 has 15 amino acids. Germline V gives CDR1 ENHRY, CDR2 SYGVKD. Trimming left V 3 bases short and J 2 bases short, with 14 bases between.

This rearrangement joins TRBV5-4 to TRBJ2-7; 7 bases line up with TRBD1. Germline-derived CDR1 and CDR2 are SGHNT and YYREEE (reference sequence). This CDR3 spans 14 amino acids. The J segment lost 3 bases and the V segment lost 0 bases, leaving 3 bases of the junction unmatched. As DNA, the CDR3 is TGTGCCAGCAGCTTGGGACAGGGCCACTACGAGCAGTACTTC. It yields the protein CASSLGQGHYEQYF.

As to this clone: The sample holds other DNA sequences that translate to the same CDR3. This rearrangement joins TRBV28 to TRBJ2-7; 8 bases are a match to TRBD2. CDR1 and CDR2 from the germline V gene are MDHEN and SYDVKM. Germline trimming cut 9 bases from V and 1 base from J; bases unmatched to any gene: 2. CDR3 length equals 12 residues. This chain's CDR3 is CASSGISYEQYF. The CDR3, as DNA: TGTGCCAGTAGCGGGATATCCTACGAGCAGTACTTC.

This clone was observed once. V and J are TRBV29-1 and TRBJ1-2; D is ambiguous. The V gene lost 5 bases and the J gene lost 0 bases, with 7 bases spanning the gap. In germline, CDR1 is SQVTM, CDR2 ANQGSEA. The CDR3 loop spans 12 amino acids. Here the CDR3 DNA reads TGCAGCGTTAGTCCAGCTAACTATGGCTACACCTTC. Translated, it gives CSVSPANYGYTF.

Only one count was recorded for this clone. The V call is TRBV5-1, the J call TRBJ2-7; 13 bases line up with TRBD2. Germline values: CDR1 SGHRS, CDR2 YFSETQ. The CDR3 has 15 amino acids. The V gene end was trimmed by 4 bases and the J gene end by 5 bases; junction bases not matched to a gene: 6. The CDR3 sequence: CASSRTGLAGDEQYF. The CDR3 bases are TGCGCCAGCAGCCGCACTGGACTAGCGGGAGACGAGCAGTACTTC.

This clone was observed once. The chain uses TRBV2 and TRBJ2-4; D ambiguous. V was pared by 3 bases and J by 7 bases, with 19 bases between. The CDR3 totals 16 residues. In germline, CDR1 is SNHLY, CDR2 FYNNEI. This chain's CDR3 is CASSDLPHEVGNIQYF. CDR3 bases: TGTGCCAGCAGTGACCTTCCTCATGAAGTCGGGAACATTCAGTACTTC. Drawing the rest from reference TRBV2 and TRBJ2-4, the complete variable domain is EPEVTQTPSHQVTQMGQEVILRCVPISNHLYFYWYRQILGQKVEFLVSFYNNEISEKSEIFDDQFSVERPDGSNFTLKIRSTKLEDSAMYFCASSDLPHEVGNIQYFGAGTRLSVL.

The sample holds a few counts of this clone. The chain has TRBV15 and TRBJ2-3, with TRBD1 matching over 8 bases. Germline values: CDR1 LNHNV, CDR2 YYDKDF (reference sequence). V lost 5 bases and J lost 4; bases outside the gene matches: 5. The CDR3 has 14 amino acids. The DNA of the CDR3 is TGTGCCACCAGCCCCGGACAGGGCGCAGATACGCAGTATTTT. As protein: CATSPGQGADTQYF.

The table lists this clone with a count of one. V and J are TRBV7-2 and TRBJ2-7; D perhaps matches TRBD2 (5 bases). The V end lost 1 base, the J end lost 1 base, and 8 bases lay between the germline ends. Germline values: CDR1 SGHTA, CDR2 FQGNSA. There are 14 residues in the CDR3. CDR3 nucleotides: TGTGCCAGCAGCTTAGGGACTGCTTCCTACGAGCAGTACTTC. Protein sequence: CASSLGTASYEQYF.

This clone was observed a few times. The chain employs TRBV2 and TRBJ2-7, with D unresolved. The CDR3 is 9 amino acids. V dropped 8 bases and J dropped 7 bases, with 6 bases sitting between them. Looked up from germline, CDR1 is SNHLY and CDR2 is FYNNEI. The CDR3 protein is CASGLEQYF. For the CDR3, the DNA is TGTGCCAGCGGCTTAGAGCAGTACTTC.

This rearrangement joins TRBV13 to TRBJ2-1, with TRBD2 identical over 15 bases. The CDR3 has 15 amino acids. V lost 3 bases, J lost 7 bases, and 1 base stayed unmatched. Germline-derived CDR1 and CDR2 are PRHDT and FYEKMQ (reference sequence). The CDR3 DNA reads as TGTGCCAGCAGCTTTGGACTAGCGGGAGGGAATGAGCAGTTCTTC. It translates to CASSFGLAGGNEQFF. Drawing the rest from reference TRBV13 and TRBJ2-1, the complete variable domain is AAGVIQSPRHLIKEKRETATLKCYPIPRHDTVYWYQQGPGQDPQFLISFYEKMQSDKGSIPDRFSAQQFSDYHSELNMSSLELGDSALYFCASSFGLAGGNEQFFGPGTRLTVL.

This clone was found a few times. The V gene is TRBV28, the J gene TRBJ1-2; no definite D call. The CDR3 is 11 amino acids. V shed 3 bases and J shed 7 bases, with 6 bases lying between them. Germline V gene lookup returns CDR1 MDHEN and CDR2 SYDVKM. CDR3: CASSFLAGYTF. CDR3 nucleotides: TGTGCCAGCAGTTTCCTAGCTGGCTACACCTTC.

The rearrangement links TRBV19 to TRBJ1-3; D is perhaps TRBD1 (6 bases). Trimming took off 6 bases at V and 4 bases at J, with 13 bases between the two ends. The V gene's germline CDR1 is LNHDA and CDR2 SQIVND (reference sequence). The CDR3 has 14 residues. The CDR3 loop reads CASSLGGAGNTIYF. The CDR3 DNA reads as TGTGCCAGTAGCCTGGGGGGCGCAGGAAACACCATATATTTT.

This clone was observed a few times. This rearrangement joins TRBV29-1 to TRBJ2-1, with D possibly TRBD2 on 6 matching bases. The V end was cut by 3 bases, the J end by 0 bases, with 9 bases between. CDR1 SQVTM and CDR2 ANQGSEA come from the germline V gene. The length of the CDR3 is 14 residues. The DNA for the CDR3 is TGCAGCGTTGAGGACTATAGCTCCTACAATGAGCAGTTCTTC. It yields the protein CSVEDYSSYNEQFF.

CDR3 amino acids: CASSRQGALNTEAFF. The DNA for the CDR3 is TGTGCCAGCAGTAGACAGGGGGCCTTGAACACTGAAGCTTTCTTT. The rearrangement joins TRBV6-6 to TRBJ1-1; TRBD1 aligns across 10 bases. This CDR3 region has 15 residues. Germline CDR1 and CDR2: MNHNY and SVGAGI (reference sequence). Trimming removed 5 bases from V and 0 bases from J; junction bases left unmatched: 3.

This chain uses TRBV4-2 with TRBJ2-7, with 12 nucleotides matching TRBD2. The germline CDR1 and CDR2 sequences are LGHNA and YNFKEQ. The CDR3 length is 19 residues. V shed 0 bases, J shed 1 base, and the junction held 10 bases outside the gene matches. CDR3 sequence reads: CASSQEGGSSGGGSYEQYF. As DNA, the CDR3 is TGTGCCAGCAGCCAAGAGGGCGGGTCTAGCGGGGGGGGATCCTACGAGCAGTACTTC.

The sample holds many counts of this clone. This rearrangement joins TRBV5-6 to TRBJ2-3; D call uncertain. There are 12 residues in the CDR3. Germline CDR1 and CDR2: SGHDT and YYEEEE. V was shortened by 0 bases and J by 3 bases, with 2 bases between the two germline ends. For the CDR3, the DNA is TGTGCCAGCAGCTTGGAGACAGATACGCAGTATTTT. Translating gives CASSLETDTQYF.

The gene calls are TRBV9 and TRBJ1-2; D remains ambiguous. CDR1 is SGDLS, CDR2 YYNGEE, per germline. The CDR3 sequence is 15 residues long. V lost 4 bases, J lost 6 bases, and 19 bases lay in between. CDR3 in amino acids: CASSPYNTLGDGYTF. CDR3 nucleotides: TGTGCCAGCAGCCCCTATAATACCCTCGGCGATGGCTACACCTTC.

The chain links TRBV29-1 to TRBJ2-1; D is tentatively TRBD1 or TRBD2 (5 bases each). The V gene lost 3 bases and the J gene lost 10 bases, with 25 bases spanning the gap. The CDR3 is 16 residues long. Germline values: CDR1 SQVTM, CDR2 ANQGSEA. CDR3 nucleotide sequence: TGCAGCGTTGAGAGGGGCGGAACTCACCCCGCCGGGGAGCAGTTCTTC. This translates into CSVERGGTHPAGEQFF.

This CDR3 is CASSAGNTGELFF. The CDR3 DNA follows: TGTGCCAGCAGTGCGGGAAACACCGGGGAGCTGTTTTTT. This chain joins TRBV6-4 and TRBJ2-2; D is perhaps TRBD2 (5 bases). V lost 4 bases and J 2 bases, leaving 5 bases between the germline ends. The germline V gene encodes CDR1 MRHNA and CDR2 SNTAGT. The CDR3 loop spans 13 amino acids.